One sample yielded the 15 T cell receptor beta chains listed below, sequenced in a study of blood T cells in healthy people across ages (dated by TCRdb to about 2015). Libraries came from 5' RACE. The run used an Illumina HiSeq 2500. The second PCR ran for roughly 7 to 12 cycles and used a J-beta primer mix along with a sample-barcoded 5' primer. Through fastp at Q25 and MiXCR, TCRdb rebuilt clones from the public reads, retaining in-frame beta chains. Each entry merges the rows of one CDR3 protein and shows their most common DNA and genes. A total of around 600,000 distinct CDR3 sequences appear in this sample, 45% to 55% of them only once. Roughly 25% of the sample lies in the top ten. Material for sequencing was blood. The receptors originated from a man older than 75 in good health.

The chain joins TRBV12-3 or TRBV12-4 to TRBJ1-5; D is perhaps TRBD1 (5 bases). V dropped 5 bases and J dropped 3 bases, with 8 bases sitting between them. The CDR3 spans 13 residues. DNA of the CDR3: TGTGCCAGCAGTGGACAAGACAATCAGCCCCAGCATTTT. The encoded protein is CASSGQDNQPQHF.

The J gene is TRBJ2-1, the V gene TRBV9, with D perhaps matching TRBD2 (5 bases). Germline CDR1 SGDLS, CDR2 YYNGEE. This CDR3 has 14 amino acids. V lost 7 bases to trimming and J lost 2 bases, with 13 bases between them. DNA of the CDR3: TGTGCCAGCTCGAGCGGCAACACCTACAATGAGCAGTTCTTC. Its translation is CASSSGNTYNEQFF.

This clonotype was seen repeatedly, ten times or more. The V call is TRBV6-6, the J call TRBJ2-3; D may be TRBD2 (5 bases). This CDR3 is built from 15 residues. Germline-derived CDR1 and CDR2 are MNHNY and SVGAGI (reference sequence). V was trimmed by 1 base and J by 1 base, leaving 9 bases between them. The CDR3 spells CASSYFAGGTDTQYF. DNA of the CDR3: TGTGCCAGCAGTTACTTCGCCGGGGGCACAGATACGCAGTATTTT.

The sample holds a few counts of this clonotype. V and J are TRBV24-1 and TRBJ1-5; D not certain. The length of the CDR3 is 12 residues. The V gene's germline CDR1 is KGHDR and CDR2 SFDVKD. V lost 2 bases and J lost 3, with 1 base in between. As DNA, the CDR3 is TGTGCCACCAGTGATTCCAATCAGCCCCAGCATTTT. Translated: CATSDSNQPQHF.

The V call is TRBV4-3, the J call TRBJ2-5; D remains unclear. This CDR3 is 12 amino acids long. V was cut by 0 bases and J by 7 bases, with 6 bases left in between. Germline values: CDR1 LGHNA, CDR2 YSLEER. CDR3 sequence: CASSQDLGTQYF. DNA for the CDR3: TGCGCCAGCAGCCAAGATCTGGGGACCCAGTACTTC.

Only a few counts were recorded for this clonotype. V is TRBV20-1 and J is TRBJ2-1, with D perhaps matching TRBD1 or TRBD2 (5 bases each). V lost 5 bases to trimming and J lost 14 bases, with 19 bases between them. This CDR3 region has 12 residues. The germline gives CDR1 DFQATT, CDR2 SNEGSKA (reference sequence). The CDR3 DNA reads TGCAGTGCTCCCCACGGGCGGGTAGGGGAGTTCTTC. This translates into CSAPHGRVGEFF.

This sequence joins TRBV4-3 and TRBJ2-7; D call uncertain. This CDR3 contains 13 residues. Germline V gives CDR1 LGHNA, CDR2 YSLEER. V dropped 4 bases and J dropped 5 bases, with 12 bases sitting between them. CDR3 amino acids: CASSRRAGDEQYF. DNA of the CDR3: TGCGCCAGCAGCCGGAGAGCAGGAGACGAGCAGTACTTC.

On this clonotype: This may be a read error: a much more frequent sequence differs by one nucleotide. V gene TRBV29-1 combines with J gene TRBJ2-7; 8 bases map to TRBD2. The CDR3 runs 14 residues. V lost 6 bases and J lost 7; bases outside the gene matches: 14. Germline assignment: CDR1 SQVTM and CDR2 ANQGSEA. The CDR3 is CSVGRRAGVEEQYF. CDR3 in DNA: TGCAGCGTCGGAAGACGAGCGGGAGTTGAAGAGCAGTACTTC.

CDR3 loop: CSARGLAVRLNIQYF. CDR3 DNA sequence: TGCAGTGCTAGGGGACTAGCTGTTCGACTAAACATTCAGTACTTC. The chain joins TRBV20-1 to TRBJ2-4; 9 positions agree with TRBD2. CDR3 length equals 15 residues. Germline CDR1 DFQATT, CDR2 SNEGSKA (reference sequence). V shed 3 bases, J shed 6 bases, and the junction held 9 bases outside the gene matches.

V gene TRBV12-3 or TRBV12-4 combines with J gene TRBJ1-5; the D is unclear. The CDR3 sequence is 14 residues long. The V end lost 5 bases, the J end lost 9 bases, and 17 bases lay between the germline ends. The CDR3 reads CASSADSGLGPQHF. CDR3 bases: TGTGCCAGCAGTGCCGACTCTGGTTTAGGGCCCCAGCATTTT.

This clonotype has just a few counts. The chain has TRBV7-2 and TRBJ2-7, with 9 nucleotides matching TRBD2. Germline loops: CDR1 SGHTA, CDR2 FQGNSA. The ends lost 1 base at V and 1 base at J; junction bases unmatched: 8. The CDR3 totals 17 residues. CDR3 residues: CASSLGGGAILSYEQYF. As DNA, the CDR3 is TGTGCCAGCAGCTTAGGCGGGGGGGCCATTCTATCCTACGAGCAGTACTTC.

This clonotype came up a few times. This chain joins TRBV5-1 and TRBJ2-1, with D hard to call. There are 11 residues in the CDR3. With 2 bases removed from V and 9 bases from J, the gap between germline ends came to 6 bases. Germline V gene lookup returns CDR1 SGHRS and CDR2 YFSETQ. This CDR3 is CASSLIGEQFF. For the CDR3, the DNA is TGCGCCAGCAGCTTAATAGGTGAGCAGTTCTTC.

This rearrangement joins TRBV5-1 to TRBJ2-1; 9 nucleotides match TRBD2. Germline CDR1 is SGHRS and CDR2 is YFSETQ. The J segment lost 0 bases and the V segment lost 0 bases, leaving 7 bases of the junction unmatched. The CDR3 spans 18 residues. The CDR3, as DNA: TGCGCCAGCAGCTTGGCCCCTAGCGGGGCCACCTCCTACAATGAGCAGTTCTTC. It codes for CASSLAPSGATSYNEQFF.

This chain joins TRBV20-1 and TRBJ2-5; 7 bases are shared with TRBD2. The trim removed 6 bases at V and 3 bases at J, leaving 13 bases unmatched. Looked up from germline, CDR1 is DFQATT and CDR2 is SNEGSKA (reference sequence). This CDR3 comprises 15 residues. CDR3 sequence: CSARNLVLAEETQYF. In DNA, the CDR3 is TGCAGTGCCCGTAACCTGGTGCTAGCGGAAGAGACCCAGTACTTC.

The genes are TRBV20-1 and TRBJ2-5, with TRBD2 matching 7 bases. Germline loops: CDR1 DFQATT, CDR2 SNEGSKA (reference sequence). This CDR3 comprises 12 residues. Trimming took 7 bases from V and 11 from J; bases not matched to a gene: 13. DNA for the CDR3: TGCAGTGGGGAGGGCTTCTACAATGAGCAGTACTTC. Translation: CSGEGFYNEQYF.